The clone carrying this T cell receptor (beta chain) was seen repeatedly, ten times or more. Its antigen is not known. The data were taken from a study of T cells in Graves' hyperthyroidism and ophthalmopathy. The overall study: Sampling of peripheral blood happened at initial diagnosis, prior to any treatment. Study-level points and caveats: Most thyroid clonotypes expanded above 0.001 were also detected in blood. A model of 13 V-J features distinguished ophthalmopathy from stable hyperthyroidism.

V lost 3 bases and J lost 8, with 19 bases in between. Germline V gives CDR1 SEHNR, CDR2 FQNEAQ (reference sequence). The CDR3 length is 16 residues. Ophthalmopathy patients had moderate-to-severe active disease, CAS ≥3, NOSPECS ≥4, and disease duration under 3 months. Researchers took RNA transcripts and amplified the TCR beta CDR3 regions from them. The primer set for the first-round RT-PCR of the TCR CDR3 was HTBI. TCRdb redid the calling of the multiplex PCR reads with MiXCR, one entry per CDR3 protein. Found here are hundreds of thousands of distinct CDR3 sequences, roughly an eighth of them singletons; the top ten hold about a third.

The sequence was obtained from a woman aged 40-49 years with Graves' ophthalmopathy. Sequenced material: blood. This rearrangement joins TRBV7-9 to TRBJ1-4; D is uncertain. The CDR3 DNA reads as TGTGCCAGCAGCTTGGGAACGCACGGGGTTGAGGAAAAACTGTTTTTT. Translating gives CASSLGTHGVEEKLFF. The full variable domain, in which reference TRBV7-9 and TRBJ1-4 provide the parts outside the CDR3, is DTGVSQNPRHKITKRGQNVTFRCDPISEHNRLYWYRQTLGQGPEFLTYFQNEAQLEKSRLLSDRFSAERPKGSFSTLEIQRTEQGDSAMYLCASSLGTHGVEEKLFFGSGTQLSVL.